The rows below give T cell receptor beta chains drawn from one sample of a study of T-cell reconstitution after alpha-beta-depleted transplantation in children. TCRdb re-analysed the PCR reads in MiXCR, keeping a single row per CDR3 protein. The table has about 110,000 distinct CDR3 sequences, 5% to 7% seen once. The sample consisted of PBMCs, mostly from graft donor cells, taken 360 days after TCRalphabeta/CD19-depleted stem cell transplant. The receptors were sampled from a male patient aged 2-15 years who had a stem cell transplant for acute lymphoblastic leukemia, so the T cells may come from the graft donor. Each CDR3 is given with its conserved first and last residue. Clone size is given for some rows only: seen once, a few or many times, or a class if the clone is expanded.

CASSQVGGEQYF	few	TRBV4-2	TRBJ2-7
CASSFPNSYNQPQHF	.	TRBV7-9	TRBJ1-5
CASSPPGREVYNEQFF	many	TRBV7-9	TRBJ2-1
CASSPRDRVSGANVLTF	once	TRBV18	TRBJ2-6
CASSVAGQKDNQPQHF	.	TRBV9	TRBJ1-5
CAIGAGQGVITGELFF	many	TRBV10-3	TRBJ2-2
CASSLPTGGSWANVLTF	.	TRBV3-1	TRBJ2-6
CASSLSVWGNTEAFF	.	TRBV27	TRBJ1-1
CASSSGTLSGNTIYF	few	TRBV28	TRBJ1-3
CASSPDREAFF	few	TRBV7-9	TRBJ1-1
CASSSTSEQETQYF	many	TRBV27	TRBJ2-5
CSGLLGQIYNEQFF	.	TRBV20-1	TRBJ2-1
CASSLYTGGSYEQYF	many	TRBV7-2	TRBJ2-7
CASSQLDLQGAYEQYF	many	TRBV4-2	TRBJ2-7
CASRPGQGAYEQYF	few	TRBV6-1	TRBJ2-7
CASTLRAKPPPFRTQYF	many	TRBV13	TRBJ2-3
CSARLADGSYNEQFF	few	TRBV20-1	TRBJ2-1
CASSLAGRSPLHF	few	TRBV5-6	TRBJ1-6
CASSPRDRGNHEQYF	few	TRBV7-9	TRBJ2-7
CASSFSNAGTDTQYF	many	TRBV28	TRBJ2-3
CASSLSILAGASEQFF	many	TRBV27	TRBJ2-1
CASTPGTSRAYEQYF	.	TRBV9	TRBJ2-7
CASSLDPPDTQYF	many	TRBV5-6	TRBJ2-3
CASSLGWGSSYNEQFF	.	TRBV7-6	TRBJ2-1
CASSYPSGAGRSYNEQFF	few	TRBV11-2	TRBJ2-1
CASSLKWYQETQYF	few	TRBV12-3/TRBV12-4	TRBJ2-5
CASSPSTSGRETQYF	few	TRBV6-1	TRBJ2-5
CASSTGLFYNAQFF	.	TRBV6-2/TRBV6-3	TRBJ2-1
CASSFYSKYEQYF	many	TRBV27	TRBJ2-7
CASSARREQYF	many	TRBV9	TRBJ2-7
CAFWAGTSGVPYNEQFF	.	TRBV3-1	TRBJ2-1
CASSYGYEQFF	many	TRBV6-5	TRBJ2-1
CASSLERVRDYEQYF	many	TRBV6-2/TRBV6-3	TRBJ2-7
CCASGTSGASSYNEQFF	.	TRBV20-1	TRBJ2-1